The next 29 T cell receptor beta chains were all read from a single sample in a study of blood T cell repertoires in COVID-19. The repertoire was sequenced with immunoSEQ multiplex PCR; TCRdb's copy has only in-frame clones and lacks some. The sample holds fewer than 150,000 clones, nearly 85% seen once. Sequencing used PBMCs or T cells enriched from blood (not recorded which). The receptors come from a man aged 45 to 65 in a cohort exposed to, infected with or recovered from COVID-19 (not recorded which).

This chain links TRBV29-1 with TRBJ1-1, with TRBD1 matching 7 bases. Germline V gene lookup returns CDR1 SQVTM and CDR2 ANQGSEA. The CDR3 is 8 amino acids. J lost 11 bases, V lost 7 bases, and 1 base had no gene match. CDR3 DNA sequence: TGCAGCGCGACAGGGGCTTTCTTT. It yields the protein CSATGAFF.

This chain uses TRBV27 with TRBJ1-2; the D is unclear. The germline gives CDR1 MNHEY, CDR2 SMNVEV (reference sequence). CDR3 length: 14 residues. V was trimmed by 4 bases and J by 10 bases, leaving 19 bases between them. CDR3 amino acids: CASSSLRRENYYTF. The CDR3 coding sequence is TGTGCCAGCAGTTCCCTCCGGAGGGAGAACTACTACACCTTC.

The chain links TRBV19 to TRBJ2-7, with D perhaps TRBD1 (6 bases). The CDR3 spans 13 residues. Germline values: CDR1 LNHDA, CDR2 SQIVND (reference sequence). Trimming took off 6 bases at V and 2 bases at J, with 11 bases between the two ends. DNA of the CDR3: TGTGCCAGTAGGAACCGGGACACCTACGAGCAGTACTTC. It translates to CASRNRDTYEQYF.

Here the CDR3 DNA reads TGTGCCAGCAGCCAGACTAGCGGAGAGACCCAGTACTTC. Its translation: CASSQTSGETQYF. The chain joins TRBV11-2 to TRBJ2-5; 9 bases agree with TRBD2. Germline values: CDR1 SGHAT, CDR2 FQNNGV. The J segment lost 4 bases and the V segment lost 5 bases, leaving 2 bases of the junction unmatched. The CDR3 runs to 13 residues. The whole variable domain, filled in from reference TRBV11-2 and TRBJ2-5, reads EAGVAQSPRYKIIEKRQSVAFWCNPISGHATLYWYQQILGQGPKLLIQFQNNGVVDDSQLPKDRFSAERLKGVDSTLKIQPAKLEDSAVYLCASSQTSGETQYFGPGTRLLVL.

The chain employs TRBV18 and TRBJ2-3; 11 positions match TRBD2. V lost 3 bases and J lost 4; bases outside the gene matches: 9. Germline V gene sequence: CDR1 KGHSH, CDR2 LQKENI. This CDR3 is built from 17 residues. Here the CDR3 DNA reads TGTGCCAGCTCACCCTTTTCGACTAGCGGGAACCCAGATACGCAGTATTTT. This sequence encodes CASSPFSTSGNPDTQYF.

This clone was detected once. The chain combines TRBV5-1 with TRBJ2-5; TRBD2 aligns across 7 bases. The CDR3 has 16 amino acids. CDR1 is SGHRS, CDR2 YFSETQ, per germline. Unmatched junction bases numbered 14, after V lost 4 bases and J lost 5 bases. The CDR3 sequence: CASSLRTGGGAETQYF. The CDR3 DNA sequence: TGCGCCAGCAGCCTGAGAACGGGAGGTGGGGCCGAGACCCAGTACTTC.

The chain employs TRBV5-6 and TRBJ2-1; 8 bases map to TRBD1. J lost 4 bases, V lost 4 bases, and 7 bases had no gene match. The CDR3 contains 15 residues. Germline values: CDR1 SGHDT, CDR2 YYEEEE. This CDR3 reads CASSTTGVVYNEQFF. The CDR3 DNA sequence: TGTGCCAGCAGCACGACAGGGGTCGTGTACAATGAGCAGTTCTTC.

The chain carries TRBV3-1 (or the pseudogene TRBV3-2) and TRBJ1-3; no clear D. The V gene's germline CDR1 is LGHDT and CDR2 YNNKEL (reference sequence). V lost 8 bases to trimming and J lost 5 bases, with 10 bases between them. The CDR3 runs to 12 residues. The CDR3 DNA follows: TGTGCCAGCGAGGGTTATAGAAACACCATATATTTT. The encoded protein is CASEGYRNTIYF.

This sequence joins TRBV24-1 and TRBJ2-3, with 12 bases lining up with TRBD2. The CDR3 is 17 amino acids. Germline V gives CDR1 KGHDR, CDR2 SFDVKD. V lost 2 bases, J lost 2 bases, and 4 bases stayed unmatched. The CDR3 coding sequence is TGTGCCACCAGTGATTCCGGGACTAGCGGGCACACAGATACGCAGTATTTT. Translated: CATSDSGTSGHTDTQYF.

The chain couples TRBV5-1 to TRBJ1-5, with TRBD1 matching 7 bases. The ends lost 4 bases at V and 4 bases at J; junction bases unmatched: 8. Germline V CDR1 and CDR2: SGHRS, YFSETQ. CDR3 size: 15 residues. CDR3 sequence reads: CASSPDGTANQPQHF. DNA of the CDR3: TGCGCCAGCAGCCCGGACGGGACAGCTAATCAGCCCCAGCATTTT.

The V gene is TRBV27, the J gene TRBJ2-6; D unresolved. The CDR3 extends over 13 amino acids. The V gene lost 4 bases and the J gene lost 2 bases, with 3 bases spanning the gap. The V gene's germline CDR1 is MNHEY and CDR2 SMNVEV (reference sequence). The DNA for the CDR3 is TGTGCCAGCAGTTCAGCTGGGGCCAACGTCCTGACTTTC. Amino acids: CASSSAGANVLTF.

The chain recombines TRBV2 with TRBJ1-1; 7 nucleotides agree with TRBD1. Looked up from germline, CDR1 is SNHLY and CDR2 is FYNNEI. Trimming cost V 5 bases and J 14 bases; bases outside gene matches: 14. The CDR3 consists of 13 residues. CDR3 coding DNA: TGTGCCAGCAGTACCGGACAGGTGCCCCGTGGGTTCTTT. It yields the protein CASSTGQVPRGFF.

The V and J genes are TRBV5-1 and TRBJ1-2; tentative D call: TRBD1 (6 bases). The CDR3 consists of 16 residues. Germline loops: CDR1 SGHRS, CDR2 YFSETQ. V was shortened by 0 bases and J by 7 bases, with 19 bases between the two germline ends. The CDR3 is CASSLAGSTGSGGYTF. The DNA of the CDR3 is TGCGCCAGCAGCTTGGCGGGATCAACAGGGTCCGGTGGCTACACCTTC. The variable domain in full, with the rest retrieved from reference TRBV5-1 and TRBJ1-2, is KAGVTQTPRYLIKTRGQQVTLSCSPISGHRSVSWYQQTPGQGLQFLFEYFSETQRNKGNFPGRFSGRQFSNSRSEMNVSTLELGDSALYLCASSLAGSTGSGGYTFGSGTRLTVV.

This chain connects TRBV6-5 to TRBJ1-2; D not resolved. CDR3 length equals 11 residues. CDR1 MNHEY and CDR2 SVGAGI come from the germline V gene. Trimming shortened V by 3 bases and J by 7 bases, and 6 bases separated the two germline ends. The CDR3 protein is CASSYGSGYTF. In nucleotides, the CDR3 is TGTGCCAGCAGTTATGGGAGTGGCTACACCTTC.

CDR3 DNA sequence: TGCAGCGTTGAGGGGGGGACTAGAGACAATGAGCAGTTCTTC. The encoded protein is CSVEGGTRDNEQFF. The chain is built from TRBV29-1 and TRBJ2-1, with TRBD2 matching 8 bases. The CDR3 contains 14 residues. The V and J ends lost 3 bases and 5 bases, in that order; junction bases with no gene match: 6. CDR1 is SQVTM and CDR2 is ANQGSEA in the germline V gene.

This chain connects TRBV28 to TRBJ1-1, with D maybe TRBD1 (5 bases). This CDR3 spans 14 amino acids. The V end lost 5 bases, the J end lost 3 bases, and 13 bases lay between the germline ends. Germline values: CDR1 MDHEN, CDR2 SYDVKM. The CDR3 sequence is CASSPPGLDTEAFF. The DNA for the CDR3 is TGTGCCAGCAGTCCCCCAGGGCTAGACACTGAAGCTTTCTTT.

This chain joins TRBV6-5 and TRBJ1-6; TRBD1 agrees at 8 bases. This CDR3 comprises 15 residues. Germline loops: CDR1 MNHEY, CDR2 SVGAGI. Trimming took 5 bases from V and 7 from J; bases not matched to a gene: 7. The CDR3 sequence is CASSTQGAGNSPLHF. CDR3 nucleotide sequence: TGTGCCAGCAGTACCCAGGGGGCCGGGAATTCACCCCTCCACTTT.

The V gene is TRBV20-1, the J gene TRBJ1-2, with D perhaps matching TRBD1 (6 bases). The CDR3 spans 14 residues. Germline CDR1 is DFQATT and CDR2 is SNEGSKA (reference sequence). The V and J ends lost 3 bases and 4 bases respectively, with 15 bases between them. The CDR3 spells CSASSRGRSYGYTF. CDR3 in DNA: TGCAGTGCTAGTTCCAGGGGAAGGAGCTATGGCTACACCTTC.

The gene calls are TRBV5-6 and TRBJ1-5; 8 bases line up with TRBD1. Germline V CDR1 and CDR2: SGHDT, YYEEEE. CDR3 size: 14 residues. Unmatched junction bases numbered 4, after V lost 3 bases and J lost 5 bases. The CDR3: CASSSTGGDQPQHF. In DNA form, the CDR3 reads TGTGCCAGCAGCTCCACAGGGGGGGATCAGCCCCAGCATTTT. Filled out from reference TRBV5-6 and TRBJ1-5, the complete variable domain reads DAGVTQSPTHLIKTRGQQVTLRCSPKSGHDTVSWYQQALGQGPQFIFQYYEEEERQRGNFPDRFSGHQFPNYSSELNVNALLLGDSALYLCASSSTGGDQPQHFGDGTRLSIL.

The V gene is TRBV24-1, the J gene TRBJ2-3; no reliable D call. The CDR3 is made up of 14 amino acids. Per the germline V gene, CDR1 is KGHDR and CDR2 is SFDVKD. The V gene lost 0 bases and the J gene lost 6 bases, with 9 bases spanning the gap. CDR3 amino acids: CATSDLLVSDTQYF. The CDR3 DNA follows: TGTGCCACCAGTGATTTGCTTGTTTCTGATACGCAGTATTTT.

The CDR3 DNA follows: TGTGCCAGCAGCCAAAGGGACACTGGAAACACCATATATTTT. Protein product: CASSQRDTGNTIYF. The chain couples TRBV3-1 (or the pseudogene TRBV3-2) to TRBJ1-3, with D perhaps TRBD1 (6 bases). Germline CDR1 and CDR2: LGHDT and YNNKEL (reference sequence). The length of the CDR3 is 14 residues. Trimming left V 2 bases short and J 2 bases short, with 7 bases between.

This clone was detected only a few times. The CDR3 DNA is TGTGCCAGCAGCTCTTGGAGCGGGGGGCGTCTCAATGAGCAGTTCTTC. Residues: CASSSWSGGRLNEQFF. The chain combines TRBV9 with TRBJ2-1; 9 nucleotides agree with TRBD2. The CDR3 contains 16 residues. The V gene end was trimmed by 4 bases and the J gene end by 6 bases; junction bases not matched to a gene: 11. Germline V gene sequence: CDR1 SGDLS, CDR2 YYNGEE.

The J gene is TRBJ1-1, the V gene TRBV14; possibly TRBD1 for D (5 bases). Per germline, CDR1 SGHDN and CDR2 FVKESK. The CDR3 runs to 13 residues. Trimming took 3 bases from V and 4 from J, leaving 9 bases between them. CDR3 sequence: CASSHTGGTEAFF. CDR3 nucleotide sequence: TGTGCCAGCAGCCACACAGGCGGCACTGAAGCTTTCTTT.

The J gene is TRBJ1-1, the V gene TRBV7-9, with 10 bases fitting TRBD1. Germline loops: CDR1 SEHNR, CDR2 FQNEAQ (reference sequence). This CDR3 region has 15 residues. Unmatched junction bases numbered 6, after V lost 4 bases and J lost 4 bases. Written as DNA, the CDR3 is TGTGCCAGCAGCTGGGGACAGGGGAAGGGCACTGAAGCTTTCTTT. Protein sequence: CASSWGQGKGTEAFF.

V and J are TRBV6-2 or TRBV6-3 and TRBJ1-5; the D gene is possibly TRBD1 (5 bases). Trimming took 2 bases from V and 0 from J, leaving 11 bases between them. The CDR3 sequence is 16 residues long. Germline CDR1 and CDR2: MNHEY and SVGEGT. CDR3 nucleotide sequence: TGTGCCAGCAGTTACATGTCAGGGCTTAGCAATCAGCCCCAGCATTTT. Translating it yields CASSYMSGLSNQPQHF.

Only one count was recorded for this clone. The chain links TRBV5-6 to TRBJ1-1; TRBD1 agrees at 10 bases. This CDR3 spans 19 amino acids. The junction had 12 bases not matched to a gene; V was cut back by 0 bases and J by 1 base. The V gene's germline CDR1 is SGHDT and CDR2 YYEEEE. CDR3 in amino acids: CASSLAQSWTGGRNTEAFF. CDR3 DNA sequence: TGTGCCAGCAGCTTGGCGCAGTCATGGACAGGGGGGAGGAACACTGAAGCTTTCTTT.

About this clone: Other DNA sequences of this sample code for an identical CDR3. The CDR3 is CASSFNTDTQYF. CDR3 bases: TGCGCCAGCAGCTTCAACACAGATACGCAGTATTTT. The V and J genes are TRBV5-1 and TRBJ2-3; D not certain. The CDR3 consists of 12 residues. V shed 2 bases and J shed 2 bases, with 3 bases lying between them. Germline-derived CDR1 and CDR2 are SGHRS and YFSETQ.

The V call is TRBV5-6, the J call TRBJ2-3; 10 nucleotides agree with TRBD2. Looked up from germline, CDR1 is SGHDT and CDR2 is YYEEEE. This CDR3 region has 14 residues. V dropped 4 bases and J dropped 6; count of bases not matched to a gene: 5. CDR3 DNA: TGTGCCAGCAGCCTTGGGACTAGCGCCGATACGCAGTATTTT. Its protein is CASSLGTSADTQYF.

The genes are TRBV11-2 and TRBJ1-3; D is possibly TRBD1 (5 bases). The CDR3 is 15 residues long. Germline CDR1 and CDR2: SGHAT and FQNNGV. V was trimmed by 10 bases and J by 0 bases, leaving 16 bases between them. The CDR3 sequence: CATSGGRSSGNTIYF. The CDR3 bases are TGTGCCACCTCCGGGGGACGGTCCTCTGGAAACACCATATATTTT.